This T cell receptor beta chain is from a study of cytomegalovirus exposure and HLA in healthy donors. Study-wide results and limits: As confirmed in vitro, three CMV-associated chains were specific for CMV antigens. Follow-up analysis later connected one missense variant in DCLRE1C with trimming of TCR beta V- and J-genes.

PCR was performed using 60 Vbeta and 13 Jbeta primers. TCRdb keeps only in-frame clones here, not all; method: immunoSEQ multiplex PCR. The table lists about 180,000 clones, 60% to 85% of them singletons. The length of the CDR3 is 14 residues. From germline, CDR1 is MNHEY and CDR2 SVGAGI. The V and J ends lost 2 bases and 7 bases respectively, with 13 bases between them. Remarks on this clone: The antigen is not known.

The specimen sequenced was PBMCs. This TCR was sampled from a man aged 35-49 years in good health and CMV-seronegative. The chain joins TRBV6-5 to TRBJ2-3; tentative D call: TRBD1 (5 bases). CDR3 DNA: TGTGCCAGCAGTTACGGGTCAGGGAAAAATACGCAGTATTTT. It encodes CASSYGSGKNTQYF.